The 19 T cell receptor beta chains in this list originate from one sample, sequenced in a study of read filtering for tumor transcriptome and immune sequencing. This library used about 360 ng RNA and molecular barcoded adaptors spanning alpha/delta and beta/gamma chains. TCRdb called the reads again in MiXCR, with one record for every CDR3 protein. The profile covers tens of thousands of distinct CDR3 sequences, with roughly 19% appearing a single time and roughly 13% taken by the ten largest. Material for sequencing was a population of CD138-negative cells sorted from bone marrow. The receptors here all came from a donor older than 35 with multiple myeloma.

The rearrangement uses TRBV5-1 and TRBJ2-2; TRBD1 matches 7 bases. This CDR3 spans 14 amino acids. V was clipped by 10 bases and J by 8 bases; unmatched bases: 14. Germline lookup yields CDR1 SGHRS and CDR2 YFSETQ. CDR3 region: CAGTRQGGSGELFF. CDR3 sequence (DNA): TGCGCCGGTACAAGACAGGGCGGCTCTGGGGAGCTGTTTTTT.

This clonotype was detected many times. This chain connects TRBV10-3 to TRBJ2-7; D unclear. The CDR3 loop spans 12 amino acids. CDR1 is ENHRY, CDR2 SYGVKD, per germline. Between the trimmed V and J ends, which lost 2 bases and 1 base, there was a span of 3 bases. The CDR3 coding sequence is TGTGCCATCAGTGAGCGTTCCTACGAGCAGTACTTC. This encodes CAISERSYEQYF.

Ten or more counts support this clonotype. The genes are TRBV20-1 and TRBJ2-3; 8 nucleotides align to TRBD2. The ends lost 6 bases at V and 7 bases at J; junction bases unmatched: 9. The length of the CDR3 is 13 residues. Germline V gene lookup returns CDR1 DFQATT and CDR2 SNEGSKA (reference sequence). CDR3 sequence reads: CSAEASGGHTQYF. The CDR3 DNA sequence: TGCAGTGCCGAAGCGAGCGGGGGCCATACGCAGTATTTT.

This clonotype rates as medium-sized. The DNA of the CDR3 is TGTGCCAGCAGCGTAGCTCCTAATTACAATGAGCAGTTCTTC. It encodes CASSVAPNYNEQFF. V and J are TRBV9 and TRBJ2-1; the D is unclear. V was pared by 0 bases and J by 4 bases, with 8 bases between. This CDR3 is 14 amino acids long. Germline assignment: CDR1 SGDLS and CDR2 YYNGEE.

The V and J genes are TRBV20-1 and TRBJ1-1; no clear D. Germline lookup yields CDR1 DFQATT and CDR2 SNEGSKA (reference sequence). Trimming stripped 5 bases from V and 1 base from J, with 14 bases between. This CDR3 contains 14 residues. Here the CDR3 DNA reads TGCAGTGCTCATGATGTCAGAGAGAACACTGAAGCTTTCTTT. This codes for CSAHDVRENTEAFF.

Ten or more counts support this clonotype. The genes are TRBV15 and TRBJ2-3, with unresolved D. V was cut by 0 bases and J by 0 bases, with 16 bases left in between. CDR1 is LNHNV and CDR2 is YYDKDF in the germline V gene (reference sequence). CDR3 length equals 18 residues. The CDR3 sequence is CATSRDRMAGPSTDTQYF. The DNA for the CDR3 is TGTGCCACCAGCAGAGATCGGATGGCCGGGCCGAGCACAGATACGCAGTATTTT.

This clonotype was detected many times. V and J are TRBV27 and TRBJ2-3; unclear D gene. Germline values: CDR1 MNHEY, CDR2 SMNVEV (reference sequence). The CDR3 loop spans 12 amino acids. Trimming stripped 8 bases from V and 4 bases from J, with 10 bases between. CDR3 DNA: TGTGCCAGCTCCCCGGTCTCAGATACGCAGTATTTT. This gives the protein CASSPVSDTQYF.

This clonotype was counted between two and nine times. The chain uses TRBV19 and TRBJ1-2; D uncertain. CDR1 and CDR2 from the germline V gene are LNHDA and SQIVND (reference sequence). The CDR3 covers 13 residues. Deletions cut 3 bases from V and 3 bases from J, with 8 bases between. CDR3 DNA: TGTGCCAGTAGTATCGGCGGAGACTATGGCTACACCTTC. Residues: CASSIGGDYGYTF.

The J gene is TRBJ2-7, the V gene TRBV18; 9 positions agree with TRBD2. This CDR3 is 15 amino acids long. The J segment lost 6 bases and the V segment lost 1 base, leaving 7 bases of the junction unmatched. The germline V gene has CDR1 KGHSH and CDR2 LQKENI. CDR3 sequence (DNA): TGTGCCAGCTCACCACAGGATAGCGGGAGTCCCGAGCAGTACTTC. This translates into CASSPQDSGSPEQYF.

This clonotype occurred many times. The chain uses TRBV5-1 and TRBJ2-5; D may be TRBD2 (5 bases). The V end was cut by 0 bases, the J end by 5 bases, with 14 bases between. The CDR3 has 15 amino acids. Germline values: CDR1 SGHRS, CDR2 YFSETQ. CDR3 region: CASSLGTPGLETQYF. The CDR3 DNA follows: TGCGCCAGCAGCTTGGGGACTCCGGGTTTGGAGACCCAGTACTTC. Full variable domain (rest looked up from reference TRBV5-1 and TRBJ2-5): KAGVTQTPRYLIKTRGQQVTLSCSPISGHRSVSWYQQTPGQGLQFLFEYFSETQRNKGNFPGRFSGRQFSNSRSEMNVSTLELGDSALYLCASSLGTPGLETQYFGPGTRLLVL.

This clonotype was picked up a small number of times. The V call is TRBV24-1, the J call TRBJ2-5, with 7 positions matching TRBD1. V dropped 5 bases and J dropped 5; count of bases not matched to a gene: 7. Germline V gene sequence: CDR1 KGHDR, CDR2 SFDVKD. The CDR3 has 14 residues. CDR3 in DNA: TGTGCCACCAGTGCGGGACAGTTGGGCGAGACCCAGTACTTC. Protein sequence: CATSAGQLGETQYF.

This clonotype occurred a few times. This chain joins TRBV29-1 and TRBJ1-1; TRBD1 is a possible D gene (6 bases). This CDR3 region has 14 residues. Germline CDR1 is SQVTM and CDR2 is ANQGSEA. V lost 4 bases and J lost 5, with 17 bases in between. The CDR3 loop reads CSVGWGGGWTEAFF. The CDR3 nucleotides read TGCAGCGTTGGGTGGGGTGGGGGCTGGACTGAAGCTTTCTTT.

This clonotype was detected many times. This sequence joins TRBV20-1 and TRBJ2-7, with TRBD2 matching over 10 bases. Trimming cost V 5 bases and J 3 bases; bases outside gene matches: 4. Looked up from germline, CDR1 is DFQATT and CDR2 is SNEGSKA (reference sequence). This CDR3 spans 13 amino acids. The CDR3 coding sequence is TGCAGTGCTGGACTAGCGGCGAACTACGAGCAGTACTTC. Translating it yields CSAGLAANYEQYF.

The chain recombines TRBV20-1 with TRBJ1-2; no definite D call. Trimming removed 8 bases from V and 3 bases from J, with 16 bases in between. The CDR3 is 13 residues long. Germline loops: CDR1 DFQATT, CDR2 SNEGSKA (reference sequence). In DNA form, the CDR3 reads TGCAGTCCCCGGGCGGGGTTAGACTATGGCTACACCTTC. Residues: CSPRAGLDYGYTF.

There are a few counts of this clonotype. The chain carries TRBV11-3 and TRBJ2-7; TRBD1 or TRBD2 may be the D gene (6 bases each). Trimming took 2 bases from V and 2 from J, leaving 10 bases between them. This CDR3 is 14 amino acids long. Germline V gene sequence: CDR1 SGHNT, CDR2 YENEEA. CDR3 in amino acids: CASSLSGAAYEQYF. The CDR3 DNA sequence: TGTGCCAGCAGCTTATCGGGGGCAGCCTACGAGCAGTACTTC. The whole variable domain, filled in from reference TRBV11-3 and TRBJ2-7, reads EAGVVQSPRYKIIEKKQPVAFWCNPISGHNTLYWYLQNLGQGPELLIRYENEEAVDDSQLPKDRFSAERLKGVDSTLKIQPAELGDSAVYLCASSLSGAAYEQYFGPGTRLTVT.

CDR3 loop: CASVEAARSNTQYF. The CDR3 region has the DNA TGTGCCAGCGTTGAGGCCGCGCGGAGCAATACGCAGTATTTT. This chain links TRBV28 with TRBJ2-3, with unresolved D. The germline gives CDR1 MDHEN, CDR2 SYDVKM. The CDR3 sequence is 14 residues long. Trimming took off 8 bases at V and 7 bases at J, with 19 bases between the two ends.

This clonotype showed up many times. The J gene is TRBJ1-1, the V gene TRBV28; 8 nucleotides line up with TRBD1. The CDR3 consists of 12 residues. The germline gives CDR1 MDHEN, CDR2 SYDVKM. V dropped 6 bases and J dropped 11; count of bases not matched to a gene: 8. The CDR3 DNA reads as TGTGCCAGCAGCACCGGACAGGGTGAGGCTTTCTTT. Protein: CASSTGQGEAFF.

This clonotype was counted many times. V gene TRBV20-1 combines with J gene TRBJ2-5; 8 bases are a match to TRBD2. V lost 6 bases and J lost 7; bases outside the gene matches: 13. The length of the CDR3 is 14 residues. CDR1 DFQATT and CDR2 SNEGSKA come from the germline V gene (reference sequence). The CDR3 coding sequence is TGCAGTGCCCCCCTCCGCGGGGGGCCGGTGACCCAGTACTTC. It is translated as CSAPLRGGPVTQYF.

This clonotype was counted many times. The chain links TRBV3-1 to TRBJ2-2, with TRBD2 as a possible D gene (6 bases). Trimming left V 3 bases short and J 0 bases short, with 8 bases between. Germline CDR1 LGHDT, CDR2 YNNKEL (reference sequence). CDR3 length equals 15 residues. CDR3: CASSQGGANTGELFF. The CDR3 DNA is TGTGCCAGCAGCCAGGGCGGGGCGAACACCGGGGAGCTGTTTTTT. The complete variable domain, with remaining parts taken from reference TRBV3-1 and TRBJ2-2, reads DTAVSQTPKYLVTQMGNDKSIKCEQNLGHDTMYWYKQDSKKFLKIMFSYNNKELIINETVPNRFSPKSPDKAHLNLHINSLELGDSAVYFCASSQGGANTGELFFGEGSRLTVL.